This entry concerns a single TCR beta chain. Under the authors' procedure: Amplifying reference gene primers gave estimates of nucleated cell counts. Profiling relied on immunoSEQ multiplex PCR, and the TCRdb table lists in-frame clones only, not all of them. For V, J and clone size, that table is used; D and trimming come from the DNA. The table has approximately 120,000 clones, more than 85% seen once. These data belong to a study of blood T cell repertoires in COVID-19. Looking at the study overall: Samples of COVID-19 (acute and convalescent) were obtained from the United States, Italy and Spain.

The clonotype originates from a man aged 50 to 60 with COVID-19, enrolled during active disease. The sample comprised peripheral blood.

The CDR3 coding sequence is TGTGCCTGGAGTGTGGCAGGGGATTACTATGGCTACACCTTC. Residues: CAWSVAGDYYGYTF. V and J are TRBV30 and TRBJ1-2, with D possibly matching TRBD1 (6 bases). Germline V lookup: CDR1 GTSNPN, CDR2 SVGIG (reference sequence). The CDR3 extends over 14 amino acids. V was pared by 0 bases and J by 3 bases, with 11 bases between.